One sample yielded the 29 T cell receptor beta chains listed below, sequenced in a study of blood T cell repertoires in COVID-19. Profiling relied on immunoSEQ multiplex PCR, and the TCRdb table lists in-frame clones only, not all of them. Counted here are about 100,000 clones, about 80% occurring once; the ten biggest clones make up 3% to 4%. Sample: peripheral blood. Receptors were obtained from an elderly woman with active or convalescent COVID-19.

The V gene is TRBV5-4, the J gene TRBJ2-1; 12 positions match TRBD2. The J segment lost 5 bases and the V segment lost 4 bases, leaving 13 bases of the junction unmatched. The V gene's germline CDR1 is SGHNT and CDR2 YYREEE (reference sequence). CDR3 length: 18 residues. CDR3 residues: CASSAELAGGLINNEQFF. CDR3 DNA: TGTGCCAGCAGCGCAGAACTAGCGGGGGGACTTATTAACAATGAGCAGTTCTTC.

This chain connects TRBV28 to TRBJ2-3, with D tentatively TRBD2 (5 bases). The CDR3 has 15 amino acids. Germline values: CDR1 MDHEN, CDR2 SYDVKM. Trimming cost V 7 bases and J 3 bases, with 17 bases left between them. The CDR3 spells CASTYGFGETDTQYF. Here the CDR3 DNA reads TGTGCCAGCACCTATGGGTTTGGGGAGACAGATACGCAGTATTTT. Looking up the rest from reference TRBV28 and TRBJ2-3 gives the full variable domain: DVKVTQSSRYLVKRTGEKVFLECVQDMDHENMFWYRQDPGLGLRLIYFSYDVKMKEKGDIPEGYSVSREKKERFSLILESASTNQTSMYLCASTYGFGETDTQYFGPGTRLTVL.

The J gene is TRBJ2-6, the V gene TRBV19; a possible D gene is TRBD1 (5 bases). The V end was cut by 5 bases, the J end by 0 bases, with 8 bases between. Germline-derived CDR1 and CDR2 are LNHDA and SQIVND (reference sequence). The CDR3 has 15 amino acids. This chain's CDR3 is CASSSTASGANVLTF. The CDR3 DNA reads TGTGCCAGTAGTTCGACAGCCTCTGGGGCCAACGTCCTGACTTTC. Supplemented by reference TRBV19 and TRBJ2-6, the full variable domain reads DGGITQSPKYLFRKEGQNVTLSCEQNLNHDAMYWYRQDPGQGLRLIYYSQIVNDFQKGDIAEGYSVSREKKESFPLTVTSAQKNPTAFYLCASSSTASGANVLTFGAGSRLTVL.

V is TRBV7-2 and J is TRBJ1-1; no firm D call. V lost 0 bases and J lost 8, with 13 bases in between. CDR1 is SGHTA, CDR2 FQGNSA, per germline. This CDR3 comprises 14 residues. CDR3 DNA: TGTGCCAGCAGCTTAGCTAGGGAGGGTTGGGAAGCTTTCTTT. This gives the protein CASSLAREGWEAFF.

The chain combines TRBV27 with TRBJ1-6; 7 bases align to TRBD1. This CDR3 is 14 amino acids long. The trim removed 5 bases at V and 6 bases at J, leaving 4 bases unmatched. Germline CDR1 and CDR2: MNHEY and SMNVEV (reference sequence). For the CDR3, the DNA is TGTGCCAGCAGTCGACGGGACAGTAATTCACCCCTCCACTTT. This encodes CASSRRDSNSPLHF.

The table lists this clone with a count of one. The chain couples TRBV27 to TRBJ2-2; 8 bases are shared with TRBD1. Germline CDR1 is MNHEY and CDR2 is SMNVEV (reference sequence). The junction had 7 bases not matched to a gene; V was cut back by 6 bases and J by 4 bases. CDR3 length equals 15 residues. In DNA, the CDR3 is TGTGCCAGCAGCAAGGACAGGGTAGGCACCGGGGAGCTGTTTTTT. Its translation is CASSKDRVGTGELFF.

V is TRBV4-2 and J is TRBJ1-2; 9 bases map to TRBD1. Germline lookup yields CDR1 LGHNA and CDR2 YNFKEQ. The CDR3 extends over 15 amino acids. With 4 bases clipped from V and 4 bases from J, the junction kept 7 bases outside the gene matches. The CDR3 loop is CASSPPQGASYGYTF. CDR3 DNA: TGTGCCAGCAGCCCCCCACAGGGGGCCAGCTATGGCTACACCTTC.

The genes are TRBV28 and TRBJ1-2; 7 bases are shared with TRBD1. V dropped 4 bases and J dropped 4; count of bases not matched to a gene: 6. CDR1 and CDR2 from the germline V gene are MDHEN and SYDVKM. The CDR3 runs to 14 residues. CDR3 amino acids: CASSSPGTVYGYTF. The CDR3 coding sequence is TGTGCCAGCAGTTCCCCGGGGACAGTCTATGGCTACACCTTC.

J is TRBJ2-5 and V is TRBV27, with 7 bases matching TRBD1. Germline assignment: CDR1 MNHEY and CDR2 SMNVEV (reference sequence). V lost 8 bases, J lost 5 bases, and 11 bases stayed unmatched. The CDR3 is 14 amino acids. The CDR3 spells CASQRQGAWETQYF. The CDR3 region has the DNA TGTGCCAGCCAAAGACAGGGCGCGTGGGAGACCCAGTACTTC.

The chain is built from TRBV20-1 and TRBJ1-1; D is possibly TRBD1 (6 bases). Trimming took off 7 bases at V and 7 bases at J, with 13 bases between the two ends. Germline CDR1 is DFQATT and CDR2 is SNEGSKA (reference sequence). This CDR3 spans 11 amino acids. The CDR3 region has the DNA TGCAGTGGGGGGCGGAGATTTGAAGCTTTCTTT. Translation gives CSGGRRFEAFF.

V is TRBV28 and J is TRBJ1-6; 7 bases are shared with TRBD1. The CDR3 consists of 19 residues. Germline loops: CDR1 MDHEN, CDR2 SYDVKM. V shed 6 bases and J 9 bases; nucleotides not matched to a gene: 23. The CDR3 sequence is CASRYLLWTGQTRRSPLHF. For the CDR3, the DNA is TGTGCCAGCAGATATCTCCTATGGACAGGCCAGACAAGGCGTTCACCCCTCCACTTT.

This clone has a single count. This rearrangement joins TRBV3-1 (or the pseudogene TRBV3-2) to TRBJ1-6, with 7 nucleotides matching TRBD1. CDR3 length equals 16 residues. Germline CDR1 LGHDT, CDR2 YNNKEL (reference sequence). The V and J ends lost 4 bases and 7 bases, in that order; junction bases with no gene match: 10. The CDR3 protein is CASSPIGTVENSPLHF. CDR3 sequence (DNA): TGTGCCAGCAGCCCGATTGGGACAGTCGAGAATTCACCCCTCCACTTT.

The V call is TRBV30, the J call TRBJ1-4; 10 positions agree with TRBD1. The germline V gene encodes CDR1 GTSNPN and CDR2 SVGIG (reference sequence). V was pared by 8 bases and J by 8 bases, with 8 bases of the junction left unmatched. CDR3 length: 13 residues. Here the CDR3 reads CAGGGQGREKLFF. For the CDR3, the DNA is TGTGCCGGCGGGGGACAGGGGAGGGAAAAACTGTTTTTT.

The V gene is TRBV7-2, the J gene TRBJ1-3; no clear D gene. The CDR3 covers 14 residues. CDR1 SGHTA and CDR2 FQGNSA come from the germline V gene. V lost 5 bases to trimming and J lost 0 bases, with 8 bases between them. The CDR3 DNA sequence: TGTGCCAGCAGCCGGGATCACTCTGGAAACACCATATATTTT. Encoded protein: CASSRDHSGNTIYF.

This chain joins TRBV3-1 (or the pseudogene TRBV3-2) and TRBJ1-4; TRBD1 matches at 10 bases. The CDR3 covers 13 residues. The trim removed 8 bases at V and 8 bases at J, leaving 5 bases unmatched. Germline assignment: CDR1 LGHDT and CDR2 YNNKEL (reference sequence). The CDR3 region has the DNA TGTGCCAGCTCCGGGACAGGGGACGAAAAACTGTTTTTT. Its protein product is CASSGTGDEKLFF.

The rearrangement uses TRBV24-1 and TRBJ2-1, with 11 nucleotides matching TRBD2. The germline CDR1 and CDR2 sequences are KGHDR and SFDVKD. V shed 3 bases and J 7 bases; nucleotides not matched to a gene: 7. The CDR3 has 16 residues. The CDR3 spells CATSDPTSGRENEQFF. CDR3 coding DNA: TGTGCCACCAGTGATCCCACTAGCGGGAGAGAAAATGAGCAGTTCTTC.

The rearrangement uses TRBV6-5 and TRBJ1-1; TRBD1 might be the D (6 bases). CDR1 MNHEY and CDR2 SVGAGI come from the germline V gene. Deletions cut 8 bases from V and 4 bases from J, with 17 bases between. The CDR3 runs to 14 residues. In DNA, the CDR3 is TGTGCCAGCGATCCCGGGACATCGAGCACTGAAGCTTTCTTT. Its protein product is CASDPGTSSTEAFF.

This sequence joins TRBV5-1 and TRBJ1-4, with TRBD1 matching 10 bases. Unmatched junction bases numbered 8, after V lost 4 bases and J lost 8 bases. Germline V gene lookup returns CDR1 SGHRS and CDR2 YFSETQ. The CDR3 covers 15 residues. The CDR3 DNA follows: TGCGCCAGCAGCCGTCGGACAGGGGGAAACGAAAAACTGTTTTTT. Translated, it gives CASSRRTGGNEKLFF.

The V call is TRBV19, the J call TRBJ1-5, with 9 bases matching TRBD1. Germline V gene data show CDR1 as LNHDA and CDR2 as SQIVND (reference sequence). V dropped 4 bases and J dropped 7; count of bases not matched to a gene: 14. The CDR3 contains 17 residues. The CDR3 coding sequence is TGTGCCAGTAGTAATTCCGGGACAGGGTCCCGCCGGCAGCCCCAGCATTTT. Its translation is CASSNSGTGSRRQPQHF.

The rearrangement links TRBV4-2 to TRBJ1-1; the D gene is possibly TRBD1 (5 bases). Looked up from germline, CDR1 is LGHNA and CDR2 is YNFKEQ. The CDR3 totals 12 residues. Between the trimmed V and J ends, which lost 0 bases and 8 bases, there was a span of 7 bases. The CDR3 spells CASSQDHREAFF. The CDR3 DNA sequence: TGTGCCAGCAGCCAAGATCACAGGGAAGCTTTCTTT.

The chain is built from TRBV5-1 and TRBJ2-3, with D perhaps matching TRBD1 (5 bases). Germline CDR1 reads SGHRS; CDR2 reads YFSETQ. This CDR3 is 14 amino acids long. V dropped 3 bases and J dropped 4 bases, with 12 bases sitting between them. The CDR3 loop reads CASSSVQGADTQYF. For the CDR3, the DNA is TGCGCCAGCAGCTCTGTTCAGGGCGCAGATACGCAGTATTTT.

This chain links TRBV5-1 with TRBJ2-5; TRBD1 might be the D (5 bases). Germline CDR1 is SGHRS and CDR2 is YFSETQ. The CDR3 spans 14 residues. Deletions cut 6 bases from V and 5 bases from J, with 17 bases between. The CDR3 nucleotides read TGCGCCAGCACCCCTCAGGGCAGGGCGGAGACCCAGTACTTC. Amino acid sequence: CASTPQGRAETQYF.

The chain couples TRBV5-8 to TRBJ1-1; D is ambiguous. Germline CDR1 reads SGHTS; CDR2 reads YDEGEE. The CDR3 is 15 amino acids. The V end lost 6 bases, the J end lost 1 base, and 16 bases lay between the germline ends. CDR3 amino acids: CASTPRRETNTEAFF. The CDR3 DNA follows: TGTGCCAGCACCCCCCGTCGGGAGACGAACACTGAAGCTTTCTTT.

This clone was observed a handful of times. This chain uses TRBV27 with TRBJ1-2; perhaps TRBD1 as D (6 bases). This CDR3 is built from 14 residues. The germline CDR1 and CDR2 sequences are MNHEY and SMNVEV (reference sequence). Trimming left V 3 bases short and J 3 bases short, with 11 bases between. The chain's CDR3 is CASSFYSGDYGYTF. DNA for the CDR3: TGTGCCAGCAGTTTCTATTCAGGGGACTATGGCTACACCTTC.

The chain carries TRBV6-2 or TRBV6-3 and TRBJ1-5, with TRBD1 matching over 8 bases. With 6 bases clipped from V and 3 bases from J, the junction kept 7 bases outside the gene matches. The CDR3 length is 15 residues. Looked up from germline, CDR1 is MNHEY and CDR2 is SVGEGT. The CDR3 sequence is CASSPGQGYNQPQHF. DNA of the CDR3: TGTGCCAGCAGCCCTGGACAGGGTTACAATCAGCCCCAGCATTTT.

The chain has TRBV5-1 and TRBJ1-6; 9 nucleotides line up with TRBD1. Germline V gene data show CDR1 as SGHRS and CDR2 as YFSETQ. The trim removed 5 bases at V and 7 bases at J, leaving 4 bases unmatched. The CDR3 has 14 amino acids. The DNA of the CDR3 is TGCGCCAGCAGAACCGGACAGGGGAATTCACCCCTCCACTTT. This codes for CASRTGQGNSPLHF.

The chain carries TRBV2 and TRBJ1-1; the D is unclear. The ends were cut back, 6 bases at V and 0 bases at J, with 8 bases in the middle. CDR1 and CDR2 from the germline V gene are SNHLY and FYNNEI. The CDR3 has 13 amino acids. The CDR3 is CASRLIMNTEAFF. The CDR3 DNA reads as TGTGCCAGCAGACTTATCATGAACACTGAAGCTTTCTTT.

The CDR3 DNA is TGTGCCAGCAGCTTGGGCCCGGGAGGGGATAATTCACCCCTCCACTTT. This sequence encodes CASSLGPGGDNSPLHF. The V gene is TRBV5-4, the J gene TRBJ1-6; possible D gene TRBD1, 5 bases. The CDR3 length is 16 residues. CDR1 is SGHNT and CDR2 is YYREEE in the germline V gene (reference sequence). Trimming took 0 bases from V and 5 from J, leaving 12 bases between them.

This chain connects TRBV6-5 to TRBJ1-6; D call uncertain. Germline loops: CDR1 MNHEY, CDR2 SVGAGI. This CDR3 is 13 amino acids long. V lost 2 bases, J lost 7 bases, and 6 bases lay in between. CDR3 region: CASSYTRNSPLHF. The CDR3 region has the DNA TGTGCCAGCAGTTACACTAGAAATTCACCCCTCCACTTT.